The entry below describes one T cell receptor beta chain. The antigen remains undetermined. This CDR3 has 16 amino acids. The germline CDR1 and CDR2 sequences are SNHLY and FYNNEI. After removal of 5 bases from V and 2 bases from J, the junction contained 9 bases not matched to a gene. Via MiXCR, TCRdb re-called the reads, giving one row per CDR3 protein. The repertoire includes some 170,000 distinct CDR3 sequences, roughly a sixth of them detected once, and approximately 25% sits in the top ten. The data originate from a study of T cell repertoires in cytomegalovirus infection. Study as a whole: An indication of both CMV infection and matching HLA type came from public TCR beta signatures. General study results and limits: Cumulative frequency (of public TCR beta family members) identified carriers of CMV plus the relevant HLA.

V and J are TRBV2 and TRBJ2-3; 8 nucleotides match TRBD1. The TCR originated in a human donor in good health (CMV status not recorded). Some clones in this sample may be carry-over from other donors' samples. The sample comprised CD8+ T cells from PBMCs. The CDR3 loop is CASSPSWDRLTDTQYF. CDR3 DNA: TGTGCCAGCAGTCCTTCGTGGGACAGGCTCACAGATACGCAGTATTTT.